This T cell receptor beta chain was obtained from a study of cytomegalovirus exposure and HLA in healthy donors. PCR amplification relied on 60 Vbeta primers (plus 13 Jbeta primers). Method: immunoSEQ multiplex PCR; TCRdb's copy keeps in-frame clones and lacks some. The table records more than 95,000 clones, around 80% of them present only once. Germline CDR1 is SQVTM and CDR2 is ANQGSEA. The CDR3 runs 14 residues. V shed 2 bases and J 7 bases; nucleotides not matched to a gene: 6. As concerns this clone: The antigen is undetermined.

Notes on the study in general: In an earlier analysis, in roughly 580 donors, most V segments appeared productive either ~90% or ~30% of the time. Roughly uniform depth of sequencing across donors was assumed in presence/absence analyses. Later analysis placed DRB1 highest and HLA-C lowest in TCR association rates, which differed by HLA locus.

Material: PBMCs. This TCR was sampled from a man in his thirties or forties in good health and CMV-seropositive. The chain has TRBV29-1 and TRBJ2-1; 9 nucleotides match TRBD2. CDR3 in DNA: TGCAGCGTTGAACTAGCGGGAATTATAAATGAGCAGTTCTTC. Translated: CSVELAGIINEQFF.